A selection of T cell receptor beta chains follows, all from one sample in a study of blood T cell repertoires in COVID-19. TCRdb's copy holds only in-frame clones and misses some; the assay was immunoSEQ multiplex PCR. The sample records just under 350,000 clones, around 83% being singletons. Material for sequencing was peripheral blood. The receptors originated from a man aged 25 to 45 with active or convalescent COVID-19. The CDR3 runs from the conserved cysteine through the conserved F or W. A D gene is named only where the DNA matches it firmly. Rows give clone size only sometimes, using once, few, many, or a class for an expanded clone.

j_call	v_call	cdr3_length	d_call	clone_size	cdr3_aa	cdr3_nt
TRBJ1-5	TRBV6-6	16	-	-	CASSYASRERDQPQHF	TGTGCCAGCAGTTACGCTTCCAGGGAACGGGATCAGCCCCAGCATTTT
TRBJ2-3	TRBV9	16	-	-	CASSVVGQGNTDTQYF	TGTGCCAGCAGCGTAGTAGGGCAGGGTAACACAGATACGCAGTATTTT
TRBJ2-7	TRBV27	13	TRBD2	-	CASSLRGGVGQYF	TGTGCCAGCAGCCTTCGGGGAGGGGTGGGGCAGTACTTC
TRBJ2-4	TRBV6-5	14	-	-	CASSYLGGRNIQYF	TGTGCCAGCAGTTACCTTGGGGGCCGGAACATTCAGTACTTC
TRBJ2-2	TRBV5-6	15	-	-	CASSSLGGLTGELFF	TGTGCCAGCAGCTCCCTGGGGGGGCTCACCGGGGAGCTGTTTTTT
TRBJ2-3	TRBV15	17	-	-	CATSREGSPPEADTQYF	TGTGCCACCAGCAGAGAGGGCAGTCCCCCAGAAGCAGATACGCAGTATTTT
TRBJ2-1	TRBV15	14	-	-	CATSRGGAFNEQFF	TGTGCCACCAGCAGAGGAGGAGCCTTCAATGAGCAGTTCTTC
TRBJ1-2	TRBV5-1	15	-	-	CASSFGENLNYGYTF	TGCGCCAGCAGCTTCGGGGAAAACCTTAACTATGGCTACACCTTC
TRBJ1-2	TRBV7-9	14	TRBD1	-	CASSDRDRVRGYTF	TGTGCCAGCAGCGACCGGGACAGAGTTAGAGGCTACACCTTC
TRBJ2-7	TRBV19	12	TRBD1	once	CASNGQGHEQYF	TGTGCCAGTAACGGACAGGGACACGAGCAGTACTTC
TRBJ2-7	TRBV2	13	TRBD2	-	CASSDRTSIEQYF	TGTGCCAGCAGTGATCGGACTAGTATCGAGCAGTACTTC
TRBJ2-7	TRBV11-3	17	TRBD1	-	CASSPRTGGEGSYEQYF	TGTGCCAGCAGCCCACGAACAGGGGGCGAGGGGTCCTACGAGCAGTACTTC
TRBJ1-1	TRBV9	14	-	-	CASSRTVFDTEAFF	TGTGCCAGCAGCAGGACAGTCTTCGACACTGAAGCTTTCTTT
TRBJ2-7	TRBV5-8	13	-	-	CASSPGALGEQYF	TGTGCCAGCAGCCCAGGGGCCCTGGGCGAGCAGTACTTC
TRBJ1-5	TRBV7-3	13	TRBD1	-	CASGQGNGQPQHF	TGTGCCAGTGGACAGGGGAACGGTCAGCCCCAGCATTTT
TRBJ2-3	TRBV5-1	16	TRBD1	-	CASRRVDRGLRDTQYF	TGCGCCAGCAGAAGGGTGGACAGGGGGCTTCGAGATACGCAGTATTTT
TRBJ1-5	TRBV4-2	14	-	-	CASSQETGNQPQHF	TGTGCCAGCAGCCAAGAAACAGGGAATCAGCCCCAGCATTTT
TRBJ2-1	TRBV3-1/TRBV3-2	15	-	-	CASSLESFPYNEQFF	TGTGCCAGCAGCTTAGAGAGCTTCCCCTACAATGAGCAGTTCTTC
TRBJ1-1	TRBV7-2	13	-	-	CASSRLTGTEAFF	TGTGCCAGCAGCCGCCTTACGGGCACTGAAGCTTTCTTT
TRBJ1-6	TRBV30	16	-	few	CAWSSGTPYYNSPLHF	TGTGCCTGGAGTAGTGGGACTCCCTACTATAATTCACCCCTCCACTTT
TRBJ2-1	TRBV18	16	TRBD2	-	CASSPALAGGYNEQFF	TGTGCCAGCTCACCCGCTCTAGCGGGAGGCTACAATGAGCAGTTCTTC
TRBJ2-1	TRBV11-2	19	TRBD2	-	CASSLVEGMGLAGVLMQFF	TGTGCCAGCAGCTTAGTAGAGGGTATGGGACTAGCGGGAGTGCTGATGCAGTTCTTC
TRBJ1-5	TRBV9	14	-	-	CASSLTGFGQPQHF	TGTGCCAGCAGCCTAACGGGGTTCGGTCAGCCCCAGCATTTT
TRBJ2-1	TRBV6-5	13	-	-	CASSYSSVDEQFF	TGTGCCAGCAGTTACTCGTCGGTTGATGAGCAGTTCTTC
TRBJ2-3	TRBV12-3/TRBV12-4	13	-	-	CASSQAGRDTQYF	TGTGCCAGCAGTCAGGCAGGGAGGGATACGCAGTATTTT
TRBJ1-3	TRBV11-2	17	TRBD1	-	CASSLERTGLSGNTIYF	TGTGCCAGCAGCTTAGAGAGGACAGGCCTCTCTGGAAACACCATATATTTT
TRBJ2-7	TRBV6-2/TRBV6-3	14	TRBD1	-	CASSDRVGTYEQYF	TGTGCCAGCAGTGACAGGGTCGGGACCTACGAGCAGTACTTC
TRBJ1-1	TRBV19	12	-	-	CASRWGRGEAFF	TGTGCCAGTAGATGGGGAAGGGGTGAAGCTTTCTTT
TRBJ2-7	TRBV7-9	14	-	-	CASSLGWGGHEQYF	TGTGCCAGCAGCTTAGGCTGGGGGGGGCACGAGCAGTACTTC
TRBJ2-1	TRBV11-3	15	TRBD2	few	CASSSIAGINNEQFF	TGTGCCAGCAGCTCCATAGCGGGCATCAACAATGAGCAGTTCTTC
TRBJ2-2	TRBV6-2/TRBV6-3	16	-	-	CASSNGGTGDTGELFF	TGTGCCAGCAGTAATGGGGGGACGGGAGACACCGGGGAGCTGTTTTTT
TRBJ1-1	TRBV6-5	12	TRBD1	few	CASSSGGTEAFF	TGTGCCAGCAGTTCAGGGGGAACTGAAGCTTTCTTT
TRBJ1-3	TRBV5-1	15	-	few	CASSVSTDSGNTIYF	TGCGCCAGCAGCGTTTCGACAGACTCTGGAAACACCATATATTTT
TRBJ1-3	TRBV7-6	18	-	-	CASSLPPVGSHGGNTIYF	TGTGCCAGCAGCCTCCCCCCTGTGGGCAGCCATGGAGGAAACACCATATATTTT
TRBJ1-2	TRBV5-4	14	-	-	CASRTGGPVDGYTF	TGTGCCAGCAGAACCGGTGGGCCAGTGGATGGCTACACCTTC
TRBJ1-5	TRBV6-6	14	TRBD1	-	CASSYEGARQPQHF	TGTGCCAGCAGTTACGAGGGGGCCAGACAGCCCCAGCATTTT
TRBJ1-5	TRBV5-4	16	TRBD1	-	CASSAGTGGNNQPQHF	TGTGCCAGCAGCGCCGGGACAGGGGGCAACAATCAGCCCCAGCATTTT
TRBJ1-3	TRBV5-4	15	-	-	CASSSTPNAGNTIYF	TGTGCCAGCAGCTCGACACCAAACGCTGGAAACACCATATATTTT
TRBJ1-5	TRBV19	14	-	-	CASTEGGRGQPQHF	TGTGCCAGTACCGAAGGGGGGAGGGGTCAGCCCCAGCATTTT
TRBJ2-5	TRBV10-3	14	-	-	CAISDRTAKETQYF	TGTGCCATCAGTGACCGGACAGCTAAAGAGACCCAGTACTTC
TRBJ2-1	TRBV30	13	-	-	CAWSVSGANEQFF	TGTGCCTGGAGTGTATCAGGGGCCAATGAGCAGTTCTTC
TRBJ1-4	TRBV5-4	14	-	-	CASSLASMGEKLFF	TGTGCCAGCAGCTTGGCTAGCATGGGTGAAAAACTGTTTTTT
TRBJ1-6	TRBV25-1	14	TRBD1	-	CASSGTGYNSPLHF	TGTGCCAGCAGTGGGACAGGTTATAATTCACCCCTCCACTTT
TRBJ1-5	TRBV7-9	14	-	-	CASSQLDSNQPQHF	TGTGCCAGCAGCCAACTAGACAGCAATCAGCCCCAGCATTTT
TRBJ1-3	TRBV6-5	15	TRBD1	-	CASKEDRGTGNTIYF	TGTGCCAGCAAAGAGGACAGGGGAACTGGAAACACCATATATTTT
TRBJ1-2	TRBV19	15	-	-	CASSPWDNLHYGYTF	TGTGCCAGTAGTCCATGGGACAATTTGCACTATGGCTACACCTTC
TRBJ1-1	TRBV6-1	15	-	many	CASSEGIPGQTEAFF	TGTGCCAGCAGTGAAGGGATTCCAGGGCAGACTGAAGCTTTCTTT
TRBJ1-3	TRBV7-9	16	TRBD1	few	CASSRRQGAPGNTIYF	TGTGCCAGCAGCCGTAGACAGGGAGCACCTGGAAACACCATATATTTT
TRBJ2-3	TRBV10-3	13	-	-	CATGAGAADTQYF	TGTGCCACCGGGGCGGGGGCTGCAGATACGCAGTATTTT
TRBJ2-1	TRBV5-1	14	TRBD1	-	CASSARTGRNEQFF	TGCGCCAGCAGCGCCAGGACAGGGAGGAATGAGCAGTTCTTC
TRBJ2-1	TRBV9	14	-	-	CASSPTDRYNEQFF	TGTGCCAGCAGCCCCACGGACAGATACAATGAGCAGTTCTTC
TRBJ2-1	TRBV5-4	16	TRBD2	-	CASSSRTSGEYNEQFF	TGTGCCAGCAGCTCGCGGACTAGCGGGGAATACAATGAGCAGTTCTTC
TRBJ2-5	TRBV30	14	TRBD2	-	CAWSTTGGQETQYF	TGTGCCTGGAGTACGACGGGGGGGCAAGAGACCCAGTACTTC
TRBJ2-3	TRBV5-4	14	TRBD2	-	CASSSPGLPDTQYF	TGTGCCAGCAGCTCCCCGGGACTACCAGATACGCAGTATTTT
TRBJ1-4	TRBV6-4	12	TRBD1	-	CASSPGGEKLFF	TGTGCCAGCAGTCCAGGGGGAGAAAAACTGTTTTTT